This TCR beta chain was recorded in a study of blood T cell repertoires in COVID-19. There are 15 residues in the CDR3. Germline CDR1 reads SGHRS; CDR2 reads YFSETQ. V was trimmed by 4 bases and J by 3 bases, leaving 16 bases between them. Methods used by the authors: How many nucleated cells were present was estimated from reference gene primer amplification. Produced via immunoSEQ multiplex PCR; TCRdb's table is partial and in-frame only. That table supplies the V and J calls and clone size; D and trimming were determined from the DNA. The sample includes about 72,000 clones, roughly nine tenths of them seen just once. This clone appeared a few times.

This rearrangement joins TRBV5-1 to TRBJ1-2; no clear D. This clonotype originated in a woman aged 55-69 years with acute or convalescent COVID-19. What was sequenced was peripheral blood. This chain's CDR3 is CASSPEGGSYYGYTF. As DNA, the CDR3 is TGCGCCAGCAGCCCGGAAGGAGGGTCATACTATGGCTACACCTTC.